This is a list of T cell receptor beta chains from one sample in a study of shared clonotypes between healthy human individuals. The table came from immunoSEQ multiplex PCR; TCRdb's copy has only in-frame clones and leaves some out. Seen here are over 850,000 clones, 75% to 80% observed once, and the top ten hold about 0.52%. The sequencing input was memory CD4+ T cells from PBMCs. The receptors derive from a man aged 18 to 30 in good health. Some clones in this sample may be carry-over from other donors' samples. The CDR3 runs from the conserved cysteine through the conserved F or W. D genes are given only for firm matches. Size values are once, few and many counts, or a class for expanded clones, and some rows have none.

TRBV7-6	-	TRBJ2-2	-	TGTGCCAGCAGCTTAGACCCCACCGGGGAGCTGTTTTTT	CASSLDPTGELFF
TRBV20-1	-	TRBJ1-1	few	TGCAGTGCTAGAGGGGCAAGCGGAGCTTTCTTT	CSARGASGAFF
TRBV2	-	TRBJ2-7	-	TGTGCCAGCAGTGGGAACCCTGGGTTATACGAGCAGTACTTC	CASSGNPGLYEQYF
TRBV7-2	TRBD2	TRBJ2-7	-	TGTGCCAGCAGCTTAGCTGGGCTAGCGGGAGACCCCTACGAGCAGTACTTC	CASSLAGLAGDPYEQYF
TRBV14	-	TRBJ2-5	few	TGTGCCAGCAGCCAAGATGAGTGGGAAGGGGAGACCCAGTACTTC	CASSQDEWEGETQYF
TRBV28	-	TRBJ2-7	-	TGTGCCACCTTTACCGGGACCCCCTACGAGCAGTACTTC	CATFTGTPYEQYF
TRBV5-6	-	TRBJ2-3	-	TGTGCCAGCAGCTGGGCGATAGGGGCAGCAGATACGCAGTATTTT	CASSWAIGAADTQYF
TRBV6-1	-	TRBJ2-7	-	TGTGCCAGCAGTGAAACCCGGGACACCTTCTCCTACGAGCAGTACTTC	CASSETRDTFSYEQYF
TRBV13	-	TRBJ1-3	-	TGTGCCAGCAGCTTCAGGGTTGCAGGAAACACCATATATTTT	CASSFRVAGNTIYF
TRBV5-1	-	TRBJ1-4	-	TGCGCCAGCAGCCTCCGGGAAGGGGGTGAAAAACTGTTTTTT	CASSLREGGEKLFF
TRBV5-5	-	TRBJ1-2	few	TGTGCCAGCAGCTTGGCCACGGGGGCCTATGGCTACACCTTC	CASSLATGAYGYTF
TRBV11-2	-	TRBJ1-3	-	TGTGCCAGCAGCTTAGAATACAGCCGCTCTGGAAACACCATATATTTT	CASSLEYSRSGNTIYF
TRBV14	-	TRBJ2-5	-	TGTGCCAGCAGCCCGCCGGGACGAGAGACCCAGTACTTC	CASSPPGRETQYF
TRBV6-1	-	TRBJ1-4	-	TGTGCCAGCATCCGGGCCCCTAATGAAAAACTGTTTTTT	CASIRAPNEKLFF
TRBV6-1	TRBD1	TRBJ2-7	-	TGTGCCAGCAGTCCCGACAGGGTGAGGTCCTACGAGCAGTACTTC	CASSPDRVRSYEQYF
TRBV28	TRBD2	TRBJ2-1	-	TGTGCCAGCAGTTTATTTACTACTAGCGGGAGGGCCATGTTCTTC	CASSLFTTSGRAMFF
TRBV28	-	TRBJ1-1	-	TGTGCCAGCATTGCCGGGCCCACTGAAGCTTTCTTT	CASIAGPTEAFF
TRBV28	-	TRBJ1-2	-	TGTGCCAGCAGTGCCCCCCGGGGCGCTAGGTATGGCTACACCTTC	CASSAPRGARYGYTF
TRBV7-2	-	TRBJ1-5	-	TGTGCCAGCAGCTTAGATGGGAAGCCCCAGCATTTT	CASSLDGKPQHF
TRBV2	-	TRBJ1-1	-	TGTGCCAGCAGCCTCACGCGGGGGGGGGAGGCTGAAGCTTTCTTT	CASSLTRGGEAEAFF
TRBV5-1	-	TRBJ2-3	-	TGCGCCAGCAGCTTGCCAGGCACAGATACGCAGTATTTT	CASSLPGTDTQYF
TRBV7-2	-	TRBJ1-5	-	TGTGCCAGCAGCTTACAGGGCGTCCAGCCCCAGCATTTT	CASSLQGVQPQHF
TRBV29-1	TRBD2	TRBJ2-5	-	TGCAGCCAACGCGGGGCTACGGGGGGTAGAGAGACCCAGTACTTC	CSQRGATGGRETQYF
TRBV7-9	TRBD1	TRBJ1-2	-	TGTGCCAGCAGCTTAACAGGGGTTCGCTATGGCTACACCTTC	CASSLTGVRYGYTF
TRBV15	-	TRBJ1-2	-	TGTGCCACCAGCAGAGATCACAGCGGGACATTGGGGCATGGCTACACCTTC	CATSRDHSGTLGHGYTF
TRBV7-3	TRBD2	TRBJ2-2	few	TGTGCCAGCAGCTACCGGGCTAGCGGGAGCCCCGGGGAGCTGTTTTTT	CASSYRASGSPGELFF
TRBV2	-	TRBJ1-4	-	TGTGCCAGCAGCCGACAGACGGCTAATGAAAAACTGTTTTTT	CASSRQTANEKLFF
TRBV2	-	TRBJ1-4	few	TGTGCCAGCTCCGGGGGAATAGGTGAAAAACTGTTTTTT	CASSGGIGEKLFF
TRBV30	TRBD1	TRBJ1-6	-	TGTGCCTGGAGAGGGTTTAGGGGACAGCGGGATTCACCCCTCCACTTT	CAWRGFRGQRDSPLHF